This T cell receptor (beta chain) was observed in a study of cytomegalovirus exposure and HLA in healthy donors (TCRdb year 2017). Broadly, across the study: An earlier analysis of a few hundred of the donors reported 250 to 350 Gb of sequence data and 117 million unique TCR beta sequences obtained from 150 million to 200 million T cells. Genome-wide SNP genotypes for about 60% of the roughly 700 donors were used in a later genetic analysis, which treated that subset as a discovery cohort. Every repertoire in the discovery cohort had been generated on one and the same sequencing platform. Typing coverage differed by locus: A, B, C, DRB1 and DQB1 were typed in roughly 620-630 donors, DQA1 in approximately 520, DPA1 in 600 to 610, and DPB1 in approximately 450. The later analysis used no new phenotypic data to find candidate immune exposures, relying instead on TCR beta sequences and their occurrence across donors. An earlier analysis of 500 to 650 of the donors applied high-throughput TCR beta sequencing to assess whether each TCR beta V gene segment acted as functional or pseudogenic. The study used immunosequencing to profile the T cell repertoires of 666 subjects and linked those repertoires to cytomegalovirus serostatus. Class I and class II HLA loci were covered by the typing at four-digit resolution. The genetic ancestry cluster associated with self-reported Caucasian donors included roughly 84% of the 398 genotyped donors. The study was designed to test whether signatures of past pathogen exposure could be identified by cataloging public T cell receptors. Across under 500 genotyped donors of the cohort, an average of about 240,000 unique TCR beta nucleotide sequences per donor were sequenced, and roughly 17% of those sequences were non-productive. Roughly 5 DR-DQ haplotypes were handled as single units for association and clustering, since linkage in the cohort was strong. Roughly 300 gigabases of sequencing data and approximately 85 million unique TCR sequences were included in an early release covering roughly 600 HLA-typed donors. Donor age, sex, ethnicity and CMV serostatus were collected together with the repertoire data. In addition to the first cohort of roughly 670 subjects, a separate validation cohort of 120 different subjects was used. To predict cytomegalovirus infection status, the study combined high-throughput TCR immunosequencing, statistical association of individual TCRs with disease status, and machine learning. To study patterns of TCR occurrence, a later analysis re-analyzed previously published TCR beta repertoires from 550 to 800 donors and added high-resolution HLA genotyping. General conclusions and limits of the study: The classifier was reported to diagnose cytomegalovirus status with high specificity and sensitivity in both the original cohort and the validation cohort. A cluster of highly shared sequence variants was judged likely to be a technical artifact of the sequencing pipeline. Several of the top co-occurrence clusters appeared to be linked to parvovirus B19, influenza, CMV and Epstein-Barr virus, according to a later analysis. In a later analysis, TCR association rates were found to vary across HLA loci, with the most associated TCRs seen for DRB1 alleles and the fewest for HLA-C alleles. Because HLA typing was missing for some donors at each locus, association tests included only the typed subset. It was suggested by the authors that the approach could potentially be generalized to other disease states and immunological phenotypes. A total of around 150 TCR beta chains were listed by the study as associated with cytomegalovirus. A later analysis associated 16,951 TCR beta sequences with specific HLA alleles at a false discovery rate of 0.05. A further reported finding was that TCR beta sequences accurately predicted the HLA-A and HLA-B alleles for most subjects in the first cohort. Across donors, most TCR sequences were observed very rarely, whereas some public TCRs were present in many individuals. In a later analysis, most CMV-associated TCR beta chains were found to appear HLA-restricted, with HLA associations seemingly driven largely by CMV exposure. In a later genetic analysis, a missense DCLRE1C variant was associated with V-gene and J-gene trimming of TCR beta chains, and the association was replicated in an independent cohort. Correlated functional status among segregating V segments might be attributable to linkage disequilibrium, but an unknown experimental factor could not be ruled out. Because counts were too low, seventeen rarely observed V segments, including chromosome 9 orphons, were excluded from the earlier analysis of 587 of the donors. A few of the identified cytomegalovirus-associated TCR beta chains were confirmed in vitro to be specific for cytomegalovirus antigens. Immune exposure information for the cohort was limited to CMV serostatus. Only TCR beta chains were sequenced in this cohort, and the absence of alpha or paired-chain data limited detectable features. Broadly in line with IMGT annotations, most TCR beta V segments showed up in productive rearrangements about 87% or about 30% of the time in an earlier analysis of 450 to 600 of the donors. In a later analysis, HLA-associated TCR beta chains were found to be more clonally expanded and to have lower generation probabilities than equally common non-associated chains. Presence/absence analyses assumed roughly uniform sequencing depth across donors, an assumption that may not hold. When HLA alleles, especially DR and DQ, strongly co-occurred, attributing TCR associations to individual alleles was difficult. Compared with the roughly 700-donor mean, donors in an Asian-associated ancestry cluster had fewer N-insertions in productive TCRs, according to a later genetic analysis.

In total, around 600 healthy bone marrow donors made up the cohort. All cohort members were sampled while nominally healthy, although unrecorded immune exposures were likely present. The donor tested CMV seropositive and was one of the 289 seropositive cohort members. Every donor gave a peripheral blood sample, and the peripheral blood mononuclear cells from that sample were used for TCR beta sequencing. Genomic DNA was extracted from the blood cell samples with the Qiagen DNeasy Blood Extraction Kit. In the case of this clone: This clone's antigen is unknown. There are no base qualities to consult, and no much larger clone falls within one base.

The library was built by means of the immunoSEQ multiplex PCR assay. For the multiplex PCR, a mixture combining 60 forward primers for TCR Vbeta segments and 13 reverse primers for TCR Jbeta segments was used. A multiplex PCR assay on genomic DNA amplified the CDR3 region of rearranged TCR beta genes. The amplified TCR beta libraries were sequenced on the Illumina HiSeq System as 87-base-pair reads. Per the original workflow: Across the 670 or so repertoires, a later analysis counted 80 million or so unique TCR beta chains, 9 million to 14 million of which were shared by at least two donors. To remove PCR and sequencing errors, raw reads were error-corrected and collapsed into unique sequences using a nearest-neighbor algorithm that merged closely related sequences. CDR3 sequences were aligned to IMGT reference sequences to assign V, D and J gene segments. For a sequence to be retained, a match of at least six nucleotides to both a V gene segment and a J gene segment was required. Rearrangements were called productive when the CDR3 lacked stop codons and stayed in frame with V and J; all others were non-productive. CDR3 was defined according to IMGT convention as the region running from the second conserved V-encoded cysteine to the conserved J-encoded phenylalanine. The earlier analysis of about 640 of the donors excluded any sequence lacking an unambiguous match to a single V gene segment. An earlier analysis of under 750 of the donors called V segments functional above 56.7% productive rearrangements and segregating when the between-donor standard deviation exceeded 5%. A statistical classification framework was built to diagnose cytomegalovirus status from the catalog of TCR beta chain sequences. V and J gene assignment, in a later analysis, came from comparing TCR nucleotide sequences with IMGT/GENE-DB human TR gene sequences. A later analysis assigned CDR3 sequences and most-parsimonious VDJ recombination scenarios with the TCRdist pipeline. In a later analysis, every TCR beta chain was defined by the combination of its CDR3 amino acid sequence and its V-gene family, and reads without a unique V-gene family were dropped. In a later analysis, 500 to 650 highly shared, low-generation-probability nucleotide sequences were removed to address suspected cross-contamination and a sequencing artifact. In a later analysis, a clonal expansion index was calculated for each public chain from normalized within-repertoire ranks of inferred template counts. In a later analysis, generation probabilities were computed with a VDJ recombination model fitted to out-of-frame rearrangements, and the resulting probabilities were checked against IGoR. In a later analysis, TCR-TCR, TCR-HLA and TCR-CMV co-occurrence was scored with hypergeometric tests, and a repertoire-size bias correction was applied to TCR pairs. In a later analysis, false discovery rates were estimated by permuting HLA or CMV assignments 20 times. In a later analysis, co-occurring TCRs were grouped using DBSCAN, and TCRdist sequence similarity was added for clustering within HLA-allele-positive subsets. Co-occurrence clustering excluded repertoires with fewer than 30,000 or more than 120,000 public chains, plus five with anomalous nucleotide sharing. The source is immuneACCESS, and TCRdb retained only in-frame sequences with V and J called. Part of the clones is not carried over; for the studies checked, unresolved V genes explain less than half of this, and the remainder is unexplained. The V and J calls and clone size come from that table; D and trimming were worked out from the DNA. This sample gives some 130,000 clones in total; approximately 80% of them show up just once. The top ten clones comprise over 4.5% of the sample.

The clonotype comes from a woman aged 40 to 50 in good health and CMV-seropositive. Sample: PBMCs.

The CDR3 corresponds to CAAGEDTQYF. The DNA sequence reads TGTGCCGCGGGAGAAGATACGCAGTATTTT. The rearranged chain carries TRBV7-9 and TRBJ2-3, and 7 bases in between align with TRBD2. From the germline V gene (reference sequence), CDR1 is SEHNR and CDR2 is FQNEAQ. The CDR3 runs 10 amino acids, cysteine and phenylalanine included. The only DNA kept is the CDR3, 30 bases in frame from the first base. V loses 11 bases at its end and J loses 5 bases; junction bases beyond the gene matches: 1.